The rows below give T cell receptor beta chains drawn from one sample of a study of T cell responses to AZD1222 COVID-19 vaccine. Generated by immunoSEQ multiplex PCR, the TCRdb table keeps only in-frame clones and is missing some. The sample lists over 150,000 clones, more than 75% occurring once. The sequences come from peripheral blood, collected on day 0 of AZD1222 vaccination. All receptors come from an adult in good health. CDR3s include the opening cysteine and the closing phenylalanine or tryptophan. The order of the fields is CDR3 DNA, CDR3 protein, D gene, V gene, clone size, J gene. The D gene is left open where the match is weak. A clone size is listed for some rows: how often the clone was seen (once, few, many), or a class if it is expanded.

TGTGCCAGTAGTCGGGGGGCCGGAGCCCGAAACACCATATATTTT,CASSRGAGARNTIYF,.,TRBV19,.,TRBJ1-3
TGTGCTAGTGGTTTGGAAACGGGGCAGGCGGGGACAGGGGTTTCCTACAATGAGCAGTTCTTC,CASGLETGQAGTGVSYNEQFF,TRBD1,TRBV12-5,.,TRBJ2-1
TGCGCCAGCAGCTTGGTAGGTAGGGGCGCGACCATGAACACTGAAGCTTTCTTT,CASSLVGRGATMNTEAFF,.,TRBV5-1,.,TRBJ1-1
TGTGCCAGCAGCGTAGATCGGCTGAACACTGAAGCTTTCTTT,CASSVDRLNTEAFF,.,TRBV9,.,TRBJ1-1
TGTGCCAGTAGGCGACAGGGGGATACGCAGTATTTT,CASRRQGDTQYF,TRBD1,TRBV19,.,TRBJ2-3
TGTGCCAGCGGGGACAGGGGGCGCGCCACCGGGGAGCTGTTTTTT,CASGDRGRATGELFF,TRBD1,TRBV9,.,TRBJ2-2
TGTGCCACCAGCAGGGGAGGTACCAAACTGTTTTTT,CATSRGGTKLFF,.,TRBV15,.,TRBJ1-4
TGCGCCAGCAGCCAAGAGCCCCCCGACTCTGGAAACACCATATATTTT,CASSQEPPDSGNTIYF,.,TRBV4-3,.,TRBJ1-3
TGTGCCAGCTCACGGACAGGGGATGAAAAACTGTTTTTT,CASSRTGDEKLFF,TRBD1,TRBV18,.,TRBJ1-4
TGTGCCAGCAGTTTAGCAGGTACTGAAAAACTGTTTTTT,CASSLAGTEKLFF,.,TRBV12-3/TRBV12-4,.,TRBJ1-4
TGTGCCAGCAGCGCCCACGGAGGGCAAGACTACACCGGGGAGCTGTTTTTT,CASSAHGGQDYTGELFF,.,TRBV9,.,TRBJ2-2
TGCAGCGTTGTCATAGGAGGGTCCCAGCATTTT,CSVVIGGSQHF,.,TRBV29-1,few,TRBJ1-5
TGTGCCAGCAGTGAAGCCCCACGGGGAAGCTCCTACAATGAGCAGTTCTTC,CASSEAPRGSSYNEQFF,.,TRBV2,.,TRBJ2-1
TGTGCCAGTAGTGCCGTCAGGGGGAAGCCTCGGGAGCAGTACTTC,CASSAVRGKPREQYF,TRBD1,TRBV19,.,TRBJ2-7
TGTGCCAGCATCTCGGGGGTTAACACTGAAGCTTTCTTT,CASISGVNTEAFF,.,TRBV28,.,TRBJ1-1
TGTGCCAGCAGTTCGCCCAGGGACAGGGGTAACGTACATAGCAATCAGCCCCAGCATTTT,CASSSPRDRGNVHSNQPQHF,TRBD1,TRBV28,.,TRBJ1-5
TGTGCCAGTAGCGCAACTGACCGGTCCTACGAGCAGTACTTC,CASSATDRSYEQYF,.,TRBV19,.,TRBJ2-7
TGCGCCAGCAGCTTGGTCGGCAGGAGCACAGATACGCAGTATTTT,CASSLVGRSTDTQYF,.,TRBV5-1,once,TRBJ2-3
TGTGCTAGTGGTTGGTGGACCCTAGACAGGGGGTCCGGGGAGCTGTTTTTT,CASGWWTLDRGSGELFF,TRBD1,TRBV12-5,.,TRBJ2-2
TGTGCCAGCAGCAAGGGGACAGCCGATCAGCCCCAGCATTTT,CASSKGTADQPQHF,TRBD1,TRBV5-5,.,TRBJ1-5
TGCAGCGTTGCGGGACAGGCCAATCAGCCCCAGCATTTT,CSVAGQANQPQHF,TRBD1,TRBV29-1,.,TRBJ1-5
TGCGCCAGCAGCTTGGCTTCCATGAACACTGAAGCTTTCTTT,CASSLASMNTEAFF,.,TRBV5-1,.,TRBJ1-1
TGTGCCATCAGTTTGGACAGGGAAGGCGAGCAGTACTTC,CAISLDREGEQYF,TRBD1,TRBV10-3,.,TRBJ2-7
TGTGCCAGCAGCCAAGGGCCGGGACAGGGAAGTGAAAAACTGTTTTTT,CASSQGPGQGSEKLFF,TRBD1,TRBV3-1/TRBV3-2,.,TRBJ1-4
TGTGCCACCAGCTCACGACTAGCCCCGTCCTACAATGAGCAGTTCTTC,CATSSRLAPSYNEQFF,TRBD2,TRBV15,.,TRBJ2-1
TGTGCCAGTAGTATGGGACAGGGGGCCGTCCCTGGAAACACCATATATTTT,CASSMGQGAVPGNTIYF,TRBD1,TRBV19,.,TRBJ1-3
TGCGCCAGCAGCCAAGAATCTGGGTTTTACTATGGCTACACCTTC,CASSQESGFYYGYTF,.,TRBV4-1,.,TRBJ1-2
TGTGCCTGGAGTCCGACAGATGTAGGTAACACCATATATTTT,CAWSPTDVGNTIYF,.,TRBV30,.,TRBJ1-3
TGTGCCACCAGTGATTTGGACAGCAATCAGCCCCAGCATTTT,CATSDLDSNQPQHF,.,TRBV24-1,.,TRBJ1-5
TGTGCCAGCACTAAGAATAGGAGACAGGGGGACTATGGCTACACCTTC,CASTKNRRQGDYGYTF,.,TRBV21-1,.,TRBJ1-2
TGCAGCGCTACCCGGACAGGAGGAAACACCGGGGAGCTGTTTTTT,CSATRTGGNTGELFF,TRBD1,TRBV29-1,.,TRBJ2-2
TGTGCCAGCAGTTCAAGACAGTCAGGAGGAAACACCATATATTTT,CASSSRQSGGNTIYF,.,TRBV27,.,TRBJ1-3
TGTGCCAGCAGCTTGGGGCAGCCGGACACTGAAGCTTTCTTT,CASSLGQPDTEAFF,.,TRBV5-4,.,TRBJ1-1
TGTGCCAGCGCGAGGGGAGGGGCAGATATCGGCTACACCTTC,CASARGGADIGYTF,.,TRBV9,.,TRBJ1-2
TGTGCCAGCAGCCCATTTAGCGGGCAACTAAAAAACAATGAGCAGTTCTTC,CASSPFSGQLKNNEQFF,TRBD2,TRBV14,once,TRBJ2-1
TGTGCCAGTAGTGGTCCCGGGGTTATAGAAGCTTTCTTT,CASSGPGVIEAFF,.,TRBV19,.,TRBJ1-1
TGTGCCATCAGTGAAAATAGGGGACAGGGGGCTGGGTGGAATCAGCCCCAGCATTTT,CAISENRGQGAGWNQPQHF,TRBD1,TRBV10-3,.,TRBJ1-5